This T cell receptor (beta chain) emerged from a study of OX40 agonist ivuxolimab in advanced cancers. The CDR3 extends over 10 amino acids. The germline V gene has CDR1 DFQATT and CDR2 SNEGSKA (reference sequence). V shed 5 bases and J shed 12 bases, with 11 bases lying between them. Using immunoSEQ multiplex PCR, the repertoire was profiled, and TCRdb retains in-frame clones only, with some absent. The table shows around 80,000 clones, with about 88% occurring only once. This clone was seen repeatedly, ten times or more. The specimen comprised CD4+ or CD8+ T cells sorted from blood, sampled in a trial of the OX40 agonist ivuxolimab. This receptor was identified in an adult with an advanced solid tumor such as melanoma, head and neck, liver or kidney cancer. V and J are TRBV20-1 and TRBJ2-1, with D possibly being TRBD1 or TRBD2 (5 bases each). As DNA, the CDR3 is TGCAGTGCTTTACAGAGGGGGCAGTTCTTC. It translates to CSALQRGQFF.